This TCR beta chain was found in a study of PD-L1 blockade in urothelial cancer. Study information: Administration of atezolizumab to patients began in the mid-2010s, at 1,200 mg intravenously every 3 weeks. Blood analysis occurred 3 weeks (second dose) and 6 weeks after treatment start. T cell content in blood samples showed a median of around 140,000. Findings of the study overall: Patients with below-median pretreatment blood clonality survived longer.

Concerning this clone itself: Its cognate antigen is unknown.

Produced via immunoSEQ multiplex PCR; TCRdb's table is partial and in-frame only. The data contain some 84,000 clones, around 87% of them singletons. This clonotype was obtained from a woman in her seventies with urothelial cancer. The sample here was PBMCs, taken around atezolizumab (anti-PD-L1) treatment.

CDR3: CAWSAGHLYEQYF. The CDR3 DNA follows: TGTGCCTGGAGTGCCGGACACCTCTACGAGCAGTACTTC. The chain is built from TRBV30 and TRBJ2-7; a possible D gene is TRBD1 (5 bases). The germline V gene has CDR1 GTSNPN and CDR2 SVGIG (reference sequence). Trimming pared 1 base from V and 3 bases from J, leaving 10 bases between. This CDR3 is 13 amino acids long.